The next 10 T cell receptor beta chains were all read from a single sample in a study of T-cell memory formation after mild COVID-19. TCRdb recomputed calls from the 5' RACE reads with MiXCR, one row per CDR3 protein. This table holds hundreds of thousands of distinct CDR3 sequences, approximately 15% found once. The sequenced material came from PBMCs or a T cell subset sorted from them (not recorded which). These receptors originate from a man younger than 35 who had mild COVID-19 (a few samples of this study predate the infection). Cell type and time point are not known.

In this sample, this clonotype turned up once. The genes are TRBV20-1 and TRBJ1-1, with D maybe TRBD1 (6 bases). CDR1 is DFQATT, CDR2 SNEGSKA, per germline (reference sequence). The germline V and J ends were trimmed by 0 bases and 0 bases, with 8 bases remaining between them. The CDR3 runs to 14 residues. As DNA, the CDR3 is TGCAGTGCTAGAGAGGGGGGCATGAACACTGAAGCTTTCTTT. Amino acids: CSAREGGMNTEAFF.

The chain carries TRBV20-1 and TRBJ2-3, with D maybe TRBD2 (5 bases). V lost 6 bases and J 6 bases, leaving 7 bases between the germline ends. There are 10 residues in the CDR3. Germline V lookup: CDR1 DFQATT, CDR2 SNEGSKA (reference sequence). The CDR3 here is CSAWRDTQYF. The CDR3, as DNA: TGCAGTGCCTGGAGGGATACGCAGTATTTT.

Notes on this clonotype: A read error may account for a junction end that differs from germline. The V call is TRBV7-9, the J call TRBJ2-7, with TRBD2 matching 7 bases. The V gene's germline CDR1 is SEHNR and CDR2 FQNEAQ (reference sequence). The CDR3 sequence is 15 residues long. Written as DNA, the CDR3 is TGTGCCATCAGCCCCCCCGGGACGGGAGGATCCGAGCAGTACTTC. Residues: CAISPPGTGGSEQYF.

The chain combines TRBV28 with TRBJ1-4; D is perhaps TRBD1 (6 bases). Trimming took 7 bases from V and 4 from J, leaving 19 bases between them. CDR3 size: 16 residues. Germline assignment: CDR1 MDHEN and CDR2 SYDVKM. The CDR3 nucleotides are TGTGCCAGCACCGATTCCGAAGGGGGGGTTAATGAAAAACTGTTTTTT. Its translation is CASTDSEGGVNEKLFF.

This clonotype was detected many times. The V gene is TRBV7-9, the J gene TRBJ2-7; D gene unclear. V lost 5 bases and J lost 2, with 13 bases in between. Per germline, CDR1 SEHNR and CDR2 FQNEAQ (reference sequence). The CDR3 sequence is 14 residues long. This chain's CDR3 is CASSLHDGPYEQYF. The CDR3 DNA reads TGTGCCAGCAGCCTACACGACGGGCCCTACGAGCAGTACTTC.

This clonotype was seen a handful of times. The chain combines TRBV20-1 with TRBJ2-1; 9 bases map to TRBD2. J lost 5 bases, V lost 5 bases, and 7 bases had no gene match. The CDR3 consists of 14 residues. From germline, CDR1 is DFQATT and CDR2 SNEGSKA (reference sequence). CDR3 protein: CSADPGLAHNEQFF. CDR3 DNA: TGCAGTGCTGACCCGGGACTAGCCCACAATGAGCAGTTCTTC.

The chain uses TRBV4-2 and TRBJ2-5; TRBD2 agrees at 10 bases. This CDR3 is built from 17 residues. Germline CDR1 LGHNA, CDR2 YNFKEQ. V shed 4 bases, J shed 5 bases, and the junction held 13 bases outside the gene matches. In DNA form, the CDR3 reads TGTGCCAGCAGCCGAGACGGTTCTAGCGGGGGTTATGAGACCCAGTACTTC. This gives the protein CASSRDGSSGGYETQYF.

This clonotype was found many times. The chain couples TRBV7-2 to TRBJ2-7, with 12 bases that match TRBD1. CDR3 length: 19 amino acids. V lost 2 bases and J lost 3; bases outside the gene matches: 14. CDR1 and CDR2 (germline): SGHTA, FQGNSA. The CDR3 nucleotides read TGTGCCAGCAGCTTAACGGGTCTGGGACAGGGGGCGTACCTCTACGAGCAGTACGTC. Its translation: CASSLTGLGQGAYLYEQYV.

This sequence joins TRBV24-1 and TRBJ1-5; 10 bases match TRBD1. The V and J ends lost 2 bases and 8 bases, in that order; junction bases with no gene match: 8. The length of the CDR3 is 16 residues. Germline CDR1 is KGHDR and CDR2 is SFDVKD. CDR3 DNA sequence: TGTGCCACCAGTGATTCCCCCGGGACAGGGGTTGAGCCCCAGCATTTT. It is translated as CATSDSPGTGVEPQHF.

This clonotype was seen many times. The chain combines TRBV4-1 with TRBJ2-4, with no clear D. CDR1 MGHRA and CDR2 YSYEKL come from the germline V gene. The CDR3 is 15 residues long. V was pared by 0 bases and J by 4 bases, with 10 bases between. CDR3 protein: CASSQDGWDKNIQYF. For the CDR3, the DNA is TGCGCCAGCAGCCAAGACGGGTGGGATAAAAACATTCAGTACTTC.